The 9 T cell receptor beta chains listed next were all sequenced from one sample in a study of blood T cell repertoires in COVID-19. Profiled with immunoSEQ multiplex PCR; TCRdb holds only in-frame clones, not every one. The sample includes around 270,000 clones, 80% to 90% seen only once; the top ten take about 4.2%. Sequencing used peripheral blood. The receptors here all came from a man aged 35 to 55 with acute or convalescent COVID-19.

The chain is built from TRBV11-2 and TRBJ2-7; a possible D gene is TRBD1 (5 bases). Trimming shortened V by 3 bases and J by 2 bases, and 14 bases separated the two germline ends. There are 15 residues in the CDR3. Germline V CDR1 and CDR2: SGHAT, FQNNGV. The CDR3 region has the DNA TGTGCCAGCAGCTTTCCGAGCAGGGCCACCTACGAGCAGTACTTC. It specifies CASSFPSRATYEQYF.

This clone was detected once. The chain has TRBV6-5 and TRBJ2-1; TRBD1 matches at 8 bases. This CDR3 region has 15 residues. CDR1 and CDR2 (germline): MNHEY, SVGAGI. V lost 4 bases to trimming and J lost 6 bases; unmatched junction nucleotides: 8. The CDR3 is CASSSERTGPNEQFF. The CDR3 nucleotides read TGTGCCAGCAGTTCGGAGAGGACAGGGCCCAATGAGCAGTTCTTC.

This chain joins TRBV11-1 and TRBJ2-1, with a weak D call TRBD2 (6 bases). Germline-derived CDR1 and CDR2 are SGHAT and FQDESV (reference sequence). There are 13 residues in the CDR3. Trimming took 5 bases from V and 8 from J, leaving 13 bases between them. As DNA, the CDR3 is TGTGCCAGCAGCCCGGGAAGGAGGGATGAGCAGTTCTTC. This translates into CASSPGRRDEQFF.

The chain joins TRBV3-1 (or the pseudogene TRBV3-2) to TRBJ2-1, with 10 positions matching TRBD2. Germline CDR1 is LGHDT and CDR2 is YNNKEL (reference sequence). The CDR3 is made up of 14 amino acids. V was clipped by 3 bases and J by 9 bases; unmatched bases: 5. The CDR3 DNA sequence: TGTGCCAGCAGCCAGGGACTAGCGTTGATTGAGCAGTTCTTC. This encodes CASSQGLALIEQFF.

The chain combines TRBV12-3 or TRBV12-4 with TRBJ1-6, with D maybe TRBD1 (6 bases). The CDR3 sequence is 9 residues long. V dropped 7 bases and J dropped 17 bases, with 9 bases sitting between them. The CDR3 is CASTGEFHF. In DNA, the CDR3 is TGTGCCAGCACAGGGGAGTTCCACTTT.

The chain joins TRBV27 to TRBJ1-5; no clear D. The CDR3 has 15 amino acids. Looked up from germline, CDR1 is MNHEY and CDR2 is SMNVEV (reference sequence). The V end lost 10 bases, the J end lost 3 bases, and 19 bases lay between the germline ends. The CDR3 region is CATQRFRGLNQPQHF. CDR3 coding DNA: TGTGCCACCCAACGGTTTAGAGGACTCAATCAGCCCCAGCATTTT.

The V and J genes are TRBV24-1 and TRBJ2-1; TRBD2 aligns across 8 bases. The germline CDR1 and CDR2 sequences are KGHDR and SFDVKD. CDR3 length: 17 amino acids. With 3 bases clipped from V and 0 bases from J, the junction kept 6 bases outside the gene matches. The CDR3 sequence: CATSDPGGASSYNEQFF. The CDR3 nucleotides are TGTGCCACCAGTGATCCGGGAGGGGCTAGCTCCTACAATGAGCAGTTCTTC.

This chain joins TRBV11-2 and TRBJ2-7; no definite D call. The CDR3 sequence is 13 residues long. V shed 3 bases and J shed 0 bases, with 6 bases lying between them. CDR1 and CDR2 from the germline V gene are SGHAT and FQNNGV. DNA for the CDR3: TGTGCCAGCAGCTTCGACATCTCCTACGAGCAGTACTTC. Translating it yields CASSFDISYEQYF.

The gene calls are TRBV3-1 (or the pseudogene TRBV3-2) and TRBJ2-7, with unresolved D. Trimming shortened V by 3 bases and J by 6 bases, and 9 bases separated the two germline ends. This CDR3 contains 12 residues. Germline V CDR1 and CDR2: LGHDT, YNNKEL (reference sequence). DNA of the CDR3: TGTGCCAGCAGCCACGCAGGATTCGAGCAGTACTTC. It yields the protein CASSHAGFEQYF.